The following is a T cell receptor (beta chain) sequence with its context. No antigen is known for it. CDR1 and CDR2 from the germline V gene are SGDLS and YYNGEE. The CDR3 extends over 15 amino acids. Losses at the gene ends were 0 bases for V and 2 bases for J; bases not matched to a gene: 3. TCRdb redid the calling of the 5' RACE reads with MiXCR, one entry per CDR3 protein. The sample carries around 120,000 distinct CDR3 sequences, approximately 15% recorded once. The data were taken from a study of T-cell memory formation after mild COVID-19. Findings and caveats of the study: A balance of CD4 and CD8 characterized clones contracting day 15 to 85, whereas later expanders leaned CD4+.

V gene TRBV9 combines with J gene TRBJ2-3, with 7 bases aligning to TRBD2. Material for sequencing was PBMCs or a T cell subset sorted from them (not recorded which). This clonotype was sampled from an adult woman who had mild COVID-19 (a few samples of this study predate the infection). Cell type and time point are not known. The CDR3 loop is CASSVAGGNTDTQYF. CDR3 coding DNA: TGTGCCAGCAGCGTAGCGGGGGGAAACACAGATACGCAGTATTTT.